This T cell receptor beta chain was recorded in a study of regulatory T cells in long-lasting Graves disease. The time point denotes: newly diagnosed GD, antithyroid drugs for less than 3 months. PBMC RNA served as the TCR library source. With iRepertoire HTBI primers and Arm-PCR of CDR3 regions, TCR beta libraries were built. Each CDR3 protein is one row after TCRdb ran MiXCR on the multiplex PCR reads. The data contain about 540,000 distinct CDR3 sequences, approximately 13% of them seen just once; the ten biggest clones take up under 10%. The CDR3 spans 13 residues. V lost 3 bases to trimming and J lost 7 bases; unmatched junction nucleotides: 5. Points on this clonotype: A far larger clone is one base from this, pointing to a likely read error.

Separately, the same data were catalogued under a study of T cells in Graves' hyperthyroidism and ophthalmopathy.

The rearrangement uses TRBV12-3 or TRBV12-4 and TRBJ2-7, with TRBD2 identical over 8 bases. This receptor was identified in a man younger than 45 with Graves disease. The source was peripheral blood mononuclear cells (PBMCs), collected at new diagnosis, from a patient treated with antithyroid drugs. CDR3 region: CASSFLAGEEQYF. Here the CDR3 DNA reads TGTGCCAGCAGTTTCCTAGCGGGTGAGGAGCAGTACTTC.